This TCR beta chain was profiled in a study of blood T cell repertoires in COVID-19. Remarks on this clone: The same CDR3 also results from other DNA sequences found in this sample.

Original processing methods: Counts of nucleated cells, estimated from reference gene primer amplification, were obtained. Some clones are missing from TCRdb's copy, which holds only in-frame ones; the method was immunoSEQ multiplex PCR. V and J calls and clone size follow that table, whereas D and trimming were derived from the DNA. The sample has a few hundred thousand clones, 87% seen once. Trimming removed 4 bases at V and 1 base at J, with 7 bases between. The CDR3 is made up of 13 amino acids. Per germline, CDR1 LNHDA and CDR2 SQIVND (reference sequence). Seattle researchers signed up patients amid active infection and tracked them longitudinally.

The chain joins TRBV19 to TRBJ1-1, with a tentative D call TRBD1 (6 bases). The specimen sequenced was peripheral blood. This clonotype was sampled from a woman aged 25 to 39 with COVID-19, enrolled during active disease. The CDR3 coding sequence is TGTGCCAGTAGTACGGGACAGAACACTGAAGCTTTCTTT. It specifies CASSTGQNTEAFF.